Below, 15 T cell receptor beta chains from the same sample are listed, as sequenced in a study of cytomegalovirus exposure and HLA in healthy donors. Assay used: immunoSEQ multiplex PCR; TCRdb lists only in-frame clones, some missing. The table shows roughly 250,000 clones, with approximately 90% occurring only once. Sequenced material: PBMCs. Every receptor here comes from a man younger than 30 in good health and CMV-seronegative.

V is TRBV29-1 and J is TRBJ1-2; 8 positions agree with TRBD1. Germline-derived CDR1 and CDR2 are SQVTM and ANQGSEA. The junction had 9 bases not matched to a gene; V was cut back by 1 base and J by 8 bases. The CDR3 sequence is 14 residues long. The CDR3 bases are TGCAGCGTTGAAGGGATGGACAGGGTGAAAGGCTACACCTTC. Translated: CSVEGMDRVKGYTF. The whole variable domain, remainder taken from reference TRBV29-1 and TRBJ1-2, is SAVISQKPSRDICQRGTSLTIQCQVDSQVTMMFWYRQQPGQSLTLIATANQGSEATYESGFVIDKFPISRPNLTFSTLTVSNMSPEDSSIYLCSVEGMDRVKGYTFGSGTRLTVV.

The chain has TRBV7-5 and TRBJ1-4; the D call of TRBD1 is as the table states it, not checked on the DNA. TRBV7-5 is recorded as a pseudogene. The CDR3 has 14 residues. The CDR3, as DNA: TGTGCCAGAAGCCCAGTCAGGGGTGGGGAAAAACTGTTTTTT. It specifies CARSPVRGGEKLFF.

The chain carries TRBV11-2 and TRBJ2-2; 9 bases align to TRBD1. Germline trimming cut 5 bases from V and 7 bases from J; bases unmatched to any gene: 8. Germline CDR1 is SGHAT and CDR2 is FQNNGV. This CDR3 comprises 15 residues. CDR3 in amino acids: CASSPVTGGGGELFF. The CDR3 DNA is TGTGCCAGCAGCCCCGTGACAGGGGGGGGCGGGGAGCTGTTTTTT.

This clone has more than one count but fewer than ten. The chain joins TRBV5-1 to TRBJ2-4; 8 nucleotides match TRBD1. CDR3 size: 14 residues. The J segment lost 5 bases and the V segment lost 1 base, leaving 2 bases of the junction unmatched. CDR1 and CDR2 (germline): SGHRS, YFSETQ. The CDR3 DNA sequence: TGCGCCAGCAGCTTGTCGACAGGGGAAAACATTCAGTACTTC. This codes for CASSLSTGENIQYF. The whole variable domain, filled in from reference TRBV5-1 and TRBJ2-4, reads KAGVTQTPRYLIKTRGQQVTLSCSPISGHRSVSWYQQTPGQGLQFLFEYFSETQRNKGNFPGRFSGRQFSNSRSEMNVSTLELGDSALYLCASSLSTGENIQYFGAGTRLSVL.

The chain recombines TRBV5-6 with TRBJ2-7; D uncertain. The length of the CDR3 is 17 residues. Per germline, CDR1 SGHDT and CDR2 YYEEEE. V was trimmed by 4 bases and J by 0 bases, leaving 20 bases between them. Here the CDR3 DNA reads TGTGCCAGCAGCCCAGAACGTGGCTCTCTTTACTCCTACGAGCAGTACTTC. It translates to CASSPERGSLYSYEQYF.

The chain has TRBV7-2 and TRBJ1-5; D unclear. Trimming left V 2 bases short and J 2 bases short, with 10 bases between. CDR1 SGHTA and CDR2 FQGNSA come from the germline V gene. The CDR3 length is 15 residues. CDR3 nucleotide sequence: TGTGCCAGCAGCTTACCGGGTTGGGGCAATCAGCCCCAGCATTTT. Encoded protein: CASSLPGWGNQPQHF.

The chain uses TRBV6-5 and TRBJ2-6; no reliable D call. CDR3 size: 16 residues. Germline V gene lookup returns CDR1 MNHEY and CDR2 SVGAGI. Trimming cost V 2 bases and J 0 bases, with 8 bases left between them. Here the CDR3 reads CASSYPSSSGANVLTF. In DNA form, the CDR3 reads TGTGCCAGCAGTTACCCCAGTTCCTCTGGGGCCAACGTCCTGACTTTC.

The chain uses TRBV27 and TRBJ2-1, with 14 bases lining up with TRBD2. This CDR3 has 19 amino acids. With 6 bases clipped from V and 0 bases from J, the junction kept 10 bases outside the gene matches. The germline CDR1 and CDR2 sequences are MNHEY and SMNVEV (reference sequence). CDR3 loop: CASRGLAGVLMSSYNEQFF. Written as DNA, the CDR3 is TGTGCCAGCAGGGGACTAGCGGGAGTCTTGATGAGCTCCTACAATGAGCAGTTCTTC.

This clone was recorded once. V is TRBV10-3 and J is TRBJ1-5; no reliable D call. The V gene's germline CDR1 is ENHRY and CDR2 SYGVKD. The V end lost 10 bases, the J end lost 0 bases, and 13 bases lay between the germline ends. The CDR3 totals 14 residues. The CDR3 here is CATTEGNSNQPQHF. As DNA, the CDR3 is TGTGCCACCACCGAGGGTAATAGCAATCAGCCCCAGCATTTT.

A single count supports this clone. The V gene is TRBV4-1, the J gene TRBJ2-3, with 7 bases lining up with TRBD1. CDR3 length: 19 residues. The germline CDR1 and CDR2 sequences are MGHRA and YSYEKL. The J segment lost 0 bases and the V segment lost 3 bases, leaving 15 bases of the junction unmatched. In nucleotides, the CDR3 is TGCGCCAGCAGCCACCCTTGGGGCAGGGGGTTACCTAGCACAGATACGCAGTATTTT. Its translation: CASSHPWGRGLPSTDTQYF.

This chain joins TRBV30 and TRBJ1-4; maybe TRBD1 (6 bases). Trimming left V 7 bases short and J 5 bases short, with 14 bases between. The CDR3 sequence is 13 residues long. Germline CDR1 and CDR2: GTSNPN and SVGIG (reference sequence). CDR3 coding DNA: TGTGCCTTTCCGGCCGGGACAAATGAAAAACTGTTTTTT. This gives the protein CAFPAGTNEKLFF.

The gene calls are TRBV18 and TRBJ2-5; 7 bases match TRBD1. The V gene's germline CDR1 is KGHSH and CDR2 LQKENI. V was pared by 3 bases and J by 5 bases, with 6 bases of the junction left unmatched. This CDR3 has 14 residues. CDR3 nucleotides: TGTGCCAGCTCACCCTCACAGGGGCGGGAGACCCAGTACTTC. It specifies CASSPSQGRETQYF. Complete variable domain (other parts from reference TRBV18 and TRBJ2-5): NAGVMQNPRHLVRRRGQEARLRCSPMKGHSHVYWYRQLPEEGLKFMVYLQKENIIDESGMPKERFSAEFPKEGPSILRIQQVVRGDSAAYFCASSPSQGRETQYFGPGTRLLVL.

This clone was observed a handful of times. The chain is built from TRBV30 and TRBJ1-4; D is possibly TRBD1 (6 bases). Germline V gene sequence: CDR1 GTSNPN, CDR2 SVGIG (reference sequence). V shed 1 base and J shed 3 bases, with 6 bases lying between them. CDR3 length: 13 amino acids. Here the CDR3 reads CAWSEGANEKLFF. In DNA form, the CDR3 reads TGTGCCTGGAGTGAGGGGGCTAATGAAAAACTGTTTTTT.

The chain has TRBV5-6 and TRBJ1-5; D is perhaps TRBD1 (5 bases). There are 15 residues in the CDR3. The germline V gene has CDR1 SGHDT and CDR2 YYEEEE. Deletions cut 0 bases from V and 7 bases from J, with 14 bases between. DNA of the CDR3: TGTGCCAGCAGCTTGGGGCAGGGTTCTTGGCAGCCCCAGCATTTT. It specifies CASSLGQGSWQPQHF.

The V and J genes are TRBV28 and TRBJ1-6, with D possibly being TRBD1 (6 bases). V shed 1 base and J shed 1 base, with 14 bases lying between them. CDR1 is MDHEN and CDR2 is SYDVKM in the germline V gene. CDR3 length: 18 amino acids. The CDR3 bases are TGTGCCAGCAGTTTATTGAACAGGGTAGGGTCCTATAATTCACCCCTCCACTTT. This encodes CASSLLNRVGSYNSPLHF.